Listed here are 6 T cell receptor beta chains from one sample, sequenced in a study of a mutant IDH1 vaccine in newly diagnosed glioma. Time point meaning: baseline, week 1 (first vaccination visit). The treatment denotes: pre-vaccination baseline after standard-of-care therapy. The assay was immunoSEQ multiplex PCR, and TCRdb's table has in-frame clones only and misses some. This sample has more than 20,000 clones, with around 82% found just once. The sequencing used PBMCs, collected from a glioma patient treated with radiotherapy, temozolomide or both. All receptors derive from a man aged 35-49 years with glioma.

V and J are TRBV19 and TRBJ1-3; TRBD1 agrees at 7 bases. The CDR3 spans 13 residues. Germline lookup yields CDR1 LNHDA and CDR2 SQIVND (reference sequence). Trimming took 10 bases from V and 0 from J; bases not matched to a gene: 3. CDR3 in amino acids: CATEGASGNTIYF. For the CDR3, the DNA is TGTGCCACTGAGGGGGCCTCTGGAAACACCATATATTTT.

Regarding this clone: No conserved phenylalanine or tryptophan ends this CDR3, so it is likely a read error. This chain uses TRBV4-1 with TRBJ2-2; 7 bases fit TRBD2. The CDR3 loop spans 16 amino acids. Germline V CDR1 and CDR2: MGHRA, YSYEKL. V shed 3 bases, J shed 5 bases, and the junction held 9 bases outside the gene matches. The CDR3 coding sequence is TGCGCCAGCAGCCATCCCGGACTAGGGCCTACCGGGGAGCTGTTTCTT. Amino acids: CASSHPGLGPTGELFL.

V gene TRBV6-4 combines with J gene TRBJ2-2; D gene uncertain. Trimming shortened V by 3 bases and J by 1 base, and 6 bases separated the two germline ends. Germline loops: CDR1 MRHNA, CDR2 SNTAGT. The CDR3 contains 14 residues. CDR3 in amino acids: CASSDNLNTGELFF. Written as DNA, the CDR3 is TGTGCCAGCAGTGATAACTTGAACACCGGGGAGCTGTTTTTT.

The chain employs TRBV28 and TRBJ1-6; 10 nucleotides align to TRBD1. J lost 10 bases, V lost 5 bases, and 17 bases had no gene match. The CDR3 sequence is 18 residues long. CDR1 is MDHEN, CDR2 SYDVKM, per germline. CDR3 sequence: CASSPSVGQGLGRSPLHF. CDR3 coding DNA: TGTGCCAGCAGTCCCTCTGTGGGACAGGGGTTGGGCAGATCACCCCTCCACTTT.

The genes are TRBV5-1 and TRBJ1-1, with 7 bases matching TRBD1. CDR3 length: 14 residues. Germline V CDR1 and CDR2: SGHRS, YFSETQ. Germline trimming cut 2 bases from V and 0 bases from J; bases unmatched to any gene: 1. The CDR3 is CASSLGQVNTEAFF. The CDR3, as DNA: TGCGCCAGCAGCTTAGGACAGGTGAACACTGAAGCTTTCTTT.

This sequence joins TRBV2 and TRBJ2-7; the D is unclear. Germline assignment: CDR1 SNHLY and CDR2 FYNNEI. Trimming removed 1 base from V and 0 bases from J, with 10 bases in between. The CDR3 loop spans 15 amino acids. The CDR3 nucleotides read TGTGCCAGCAGTGAAGATCTATCGGTCTCCTACGAGCAGTACGTC. It codes for CASSEDLSVSYEQYV.